The clone carrying this TCR beta chain has only a few counts. Time point described: newly diagnosed GD, antithyroid drugs for less than 3 months. After RNA was extracted from PBMCs, the TCR library was made from it. The germline CDR1 and CDR2 sequences are SGHRS and YFSETQ. The CDR3 runs to 15 residues. Trimming took 4 bases from V and 0 from J, leaving 10 bases between them. This specimen belongs to a study of regulatory T cells in long-lasting Graves disease. Study background: Graves' patients who were just diagnosed had used antithyroid drugs for under 3 months.

Assembly of TCR beta libraries relied on iRepertoire HTBI primers together with Arm-PCR of CDR3 regions. Methods used by the authors: The study identified 50 to 70 TRBV and approximately 15 TRBJ segments across samples. From the multiplex PCR reads, TCRdb called clonotypes with MiXCR, one entry per CDR3 protein. TCRdb, not the authors, supplied the V and J calls. The table shows 400,000 to 500,000 distinct CDR3 sequences, with 14% to 15% occurring only once. These data are also associated with another study on T cells in Graves' hyperthyroidism and ophthalmopathy.

The clonotype originates from a woman in her twenties or thirties with Graves disease. V usage is TRBV5-1 and J usage is TRBJ2-2; D is perhaps TRBD1 or TRBD2 (5 bases each). The material sequenced was peripheral blood mononuclear cells (PBMCs), taken at new diagnosis, from a patient treated with antithyroid drugs. CDR3 sequence (DNA): TGCGCCAGCAGCCGGGACGCCGCGAACACCGGGGAGCTGTTTTTT. This gives the protein CASSRDAANTGELFF.